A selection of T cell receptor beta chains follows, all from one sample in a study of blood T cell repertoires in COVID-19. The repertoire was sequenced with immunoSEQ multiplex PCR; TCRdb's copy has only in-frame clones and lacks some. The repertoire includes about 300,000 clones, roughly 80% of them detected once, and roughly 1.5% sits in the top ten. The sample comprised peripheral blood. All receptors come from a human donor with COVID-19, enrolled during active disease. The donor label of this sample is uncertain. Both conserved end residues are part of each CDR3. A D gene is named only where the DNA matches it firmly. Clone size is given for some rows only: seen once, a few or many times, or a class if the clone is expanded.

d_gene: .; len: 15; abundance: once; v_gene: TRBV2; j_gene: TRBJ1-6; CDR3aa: CASTPRTSGNSPLHF; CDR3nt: TGTGCCAGCACACCCAGGACGAGCGGGAATTCACCCCTCCACTTT
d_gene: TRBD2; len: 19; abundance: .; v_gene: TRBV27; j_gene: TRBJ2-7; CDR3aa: CASSLSLVAGGGSSYEQYF; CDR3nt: TGTGCCAGCAGTTTATCGTTGGTAGCGGGAGGGGGGAGCTCCTACGAGCAGTACTTC
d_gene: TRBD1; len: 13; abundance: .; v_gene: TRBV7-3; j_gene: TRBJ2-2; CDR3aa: CASSRTGVGELFF; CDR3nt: TGTGCCAGCAGTCGGACAGGGGTGGGGGAGCTGTTTTTT
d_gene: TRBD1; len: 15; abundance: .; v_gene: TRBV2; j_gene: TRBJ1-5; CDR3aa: CASSERQGINQPQHF; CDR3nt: TGTGCCAGCAGTGAACGACAGGGGATCAATCAGCCCCAGCATTTT
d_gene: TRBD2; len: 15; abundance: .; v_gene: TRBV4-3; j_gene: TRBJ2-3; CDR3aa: CASSSLAGEADTQYF; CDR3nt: TGCGCCAGCAGCTCACTAGCGGGGGAGGCAGATACGCAGTATTTT
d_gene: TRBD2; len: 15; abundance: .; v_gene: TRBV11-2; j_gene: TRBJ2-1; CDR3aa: CASSLASGRFNEQFF; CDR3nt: TGTGCCAGCAGCTTAGCTAGCGGGAGATTTAATGAGCAGTTCTTC
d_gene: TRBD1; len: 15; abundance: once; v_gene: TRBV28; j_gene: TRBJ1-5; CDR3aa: CASSLSQGAGQPQHF; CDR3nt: TGTGCCAGCAGTTTATCGCAGGGGGCCGGCCAGCCCCAGCATTTT
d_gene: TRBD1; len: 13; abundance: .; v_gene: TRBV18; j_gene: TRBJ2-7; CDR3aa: CASSPRDRDEQYF; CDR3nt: TGTGCCAGCTCACCCCGGGACAGGGACGAGCAGTACTTC
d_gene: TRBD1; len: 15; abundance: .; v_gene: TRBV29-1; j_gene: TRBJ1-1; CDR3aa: CSVSSGQILNTEAFF; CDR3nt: TGCAGCGTTTCCTCGGGACAGATACTGAACACTGAAGCTTTCTTT
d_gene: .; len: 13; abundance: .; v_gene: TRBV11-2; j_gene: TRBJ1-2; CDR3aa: CASRTQGFHGYTF; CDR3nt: TGTGCCAGCAGAACGCAGGGGTTTCATGGCTACACCTTC
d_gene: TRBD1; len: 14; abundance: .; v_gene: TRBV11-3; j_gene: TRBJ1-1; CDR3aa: CASSPGQGWTEAFF; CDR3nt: TGTGCCAGCAGCCCGGGACAGGGGTGGACTGAAGCTTTCTTT
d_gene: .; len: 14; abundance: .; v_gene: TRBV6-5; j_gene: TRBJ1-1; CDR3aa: CASSYSGGSTEAFF; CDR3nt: TGTGCCAGCAGTTACTCGGGGGGGAGCACTGAAGCTTTCTTT
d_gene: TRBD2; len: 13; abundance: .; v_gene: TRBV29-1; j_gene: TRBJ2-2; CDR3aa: CSVGREAGGELFF; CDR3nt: TGCAGCGTGGGCCGGGAGGCCGGCGGGGAGCTGTTTTTT
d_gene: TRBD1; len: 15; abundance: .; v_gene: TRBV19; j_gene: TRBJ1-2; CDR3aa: CASSPRDSDRDGYTF; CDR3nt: TGTGCCAGTAGTCCAAGGGACAGCGACCGGGATGGCTACACCTTC
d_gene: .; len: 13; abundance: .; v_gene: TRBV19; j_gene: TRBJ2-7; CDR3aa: CAISRGPPGEQYF; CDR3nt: TGTGCCATCTCCCGCGGGCCCCCGGGGGAGCAGTACTTC
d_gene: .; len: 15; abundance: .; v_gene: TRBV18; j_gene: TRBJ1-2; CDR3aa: CASSPSQRENYGYTF; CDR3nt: TGTGCCAGCTCACCTTCCCAACGGGAGAACTATGGCTACACCTTC